The 20 T cell receptor beta chains below all came from one sample that was sequenced in a study of beta chain features in type 1 diabetes. Study outcomes and limitations: All four CD4+ subsets from Type 1 diabetes patients carried moderately but significantly shorter TCRB CDR3s.

What was sequenced were expressed TCRB transcripts, since all of the isolated RNA had been reverse transcribed. Sequencing was performed with immunoSEQ multiplex PCR; in TCRdb, only in-frame clones are kept and a portion is missing. The sample contains about 660,000 clones, about 14% of which appear only once. Their recognized antigens are unknown. The specimen sequenced was naive CD4+ T cells from blood. The receptors come from a man aged 18 to 30 with type 1 diabetes.

This clone was counted only a few times. The J gene is TRBJ2-2, the V gene TRBV30; 7 bases line up with TRBD1. The CDR3 extends over 13 amino acids. CDR1 GTSNPN and CDR2 SVGIG come from the germline V gene (reference sequence). V dropped 3 bases and J dropped 8; count of bases not matched to a gene: 6. DNA of the CDR3: TGTGCCTGGAGCACCACAGGGGCGGGGGAGCTGTTTTTT. It is translated as CAWSTTGAGELFF.

The CDR3 is CATLRDRGHNEQFF. Here the CDR3 DNA reads TGTGCCACCCTCCGGGACAGGGGCCACAATGAGCAGTTCTTC. The rearrangement links TRBV25-1 to TRBJ2-1, with 10 bases matching TRBD1. The CDR3 has 14 residues. The ends lost 10 bases at V and 5 bases at J; junction bases unmatched: 8. In germline, CDR1 is MGHDK, CDR2 SYGVNS.

With respect to this clone: The sample has other DNA sequences that encode this CDR3 too. The chain carries TRBV18 and TRBJ2-3, with D unresolved. Trimming shortened V by 3 bases and J by 2 bases, and 6 bases separated the two germline ends. The CDR3 runs to 13 residues. CDR1 is KGHSH and CDR2 is LQKENI in the germline V gene. The CDR3 loop reads CASSPGSTDTQYF. CDR3 DNA sequence: TGTGCCAGCTCACCGGGTTCCACAGATACGCAGTATTTT.

V and J are TRBV9 and TRBJ2-5; D tentatively reads TRBD1 or TRBD2 (5 bases each). The V gene lost 1 base and the J gene lost 7 bases, with 14 bases spanning the gap. The CDR3 has 14 amino acids. Germline V CDR1 and CDR2: SGDLS, YYNGEE. The CDR3 sequence is CASSVRGVEGTQYF. In nucleotides, the CDR3 is TGTGCCAGCAGCGTACGAGGGGTCGAGGGGACCCAGTACTTC.

In nucleotides, the CDR3 is TGTGCCAGCAAGAGACAGAGCTCCTACAATGAGCAGTTCTTC. Translation: CASKRQSSYNEQFF. The chain has TRBV5-4 and TRBJ2-1; the D gene is possibly TRBD1 (5 bases). The germline V gene encodes CDR1 SGHNT and CDR2 YYREEE (reference sequence). Trimming left V 6 bases short and J 0 bases short, with 10 bases between. The CDR3 consists of 14 residues.

The CDR3 DNA reads as TGTGCCAGCTCACCTCGGATTTTATCAGATACGCAGTATTTT. It specifies CASSPRILSDTQYF. The chain couples TRBV18 to TRBJ2-3; no clear D. The V end was cut by 3 bases, the J end by 4 bases, with 11 bases between. Germline assignment: CDR1 KGHSH and CDR2 LQKENI. This CDR3 has 14 amino acids.

The chain has TRBV5-6 and TRBJ2-1; 9 nucleotides align to TRBD1. This CDR3 region has 16 residues. Germline V gene lookup returns CDR1 SGHDT and CDR2 YYEEEE. The V segment lost 0 bases and the J segment 5 bases; nucleotides outside the gene matches: 6. The CDR3 DNA reads as TGTGCCAGCAGCTTGGACAGGGGGCAGGTAAACAATGAGCAGTTCTTC. The encoded protein is CASSLDRGQVNNEQFF. Full variable domain (missing parts from reference TRBV5-6 and TRBJ2-1): DAGVTQSPTHLIKTRGQQVTLRCSPKSGHDTVSWYQQALGQGPQFIFQYYEEEERQRGNFPDRFSGHQFPNYSSELNVNALLLGDSALYLCASSLDRGQVNNEQFFGPGTRLTVL.

This rearrangement joins TRBV4-1 to TRBJ2-2; TRBD2 is a possible D gene (7 bases). V gave up 0 bases and J gave up 3 bases, with 8 bases separating them. The CDR3 totals 15 residues. In germline, CDR1 is MGHRA, CDR2 YSYEKL. DNA for the CDR3: TGCGCCAGCAGCCAAGACGGGGGGCACACCGGGGAGCTGTTTTTT. Its protein is CASSQDGGHTGELFF.

The chain employs TRBV2 and TRBJ1-5; 9 bases line up with TRBD1. The CDR3 is 15 residues long. V gave up 4 bases and J gave up 5 bases; unmatched junction bases: 6. The germline CDR1 and CDR2 sequences are SNHLY and FYNNEI. CDR3 loop: CASSADTGGYQPQHF. CDR3 bases: TGTGCCAGCAGTGCTGACACAGGGGGCTATCAGCCCCAGCATTTT. Using reference TRBV2 and TRBJ1-5 for the parts outside the CDR3, the full variable domain is EPEVTQTPSHQVTQMGQEVILRCVPISNHLYFYWYRQILGQKVEFLVSFYNNEISEKSEIFDDQFSVERPDGSNFTLKIRSTKLEDSAMYFCASSADTGGYQPQHFGDGTRLSIL.

The chain links TRBV27 to TRBJ2-6; D is unclear. Trimming removed 5 bases at V and 1 base at J, with 9 bases between. The CDR3 covers 15 residues. CDR1 MNHEY and CDR2 SMNVEV come from the germline V gene (reference sequence). CDR3 DNA: TGTGCCAGCAGTAGAACGGAATCTGGGGCCAACGTCCTGACTTTC. Amino acid sequence: CASSRTESGANVLTF.

This CDR3 is CASSYSPGGPYEQYF. The CDR3 DNA sequence: TGTGCCAGCAGTTACTCCCCGGGAGGGCCCTACGAGCAGTACTTC. The chain carries TRBV6-5 and TRBJ2-7; 8 nucleotides agree with TRBD2. The germline V gene encodes CDR1 MNHEY and CDR2 SVGAGI. The CDR3 has 15 residues. After removal of 0 bases from V and 2 bases from J, the junction contained 3 bases not matched to a gene.

This clone was seen more than once but under ten times. V gene TRBV25-1 combines with J gene TRBJ2-1, with D uncertain. The CDR3 totals 11 residues. Trimming removed 6 bases at V and 8 bases at J, with 8 bases between. Germline-derived CDR1 and CDR2 are MGHDK and SYGVNS. The CDR3 nucleotides read TGTGCCAGCAGGGAGATCTATGAGCAGTTCTTC. Protein sequence: CASREIYEQFF. Filled out from reference TRBV25-1 and TRBJ2-1, the complete variable domain reads EADIYQTPRYLVIGTGKKITLECSQTMGHDKMYWYQQDPGMELHLIHYSYGVNSTEKGDLSSESTVSRIRTEHFPLTLESARPSHTSQYLCASREIYEQFFGPGTRLTVL.

There are a few counts of this clone. The sample carries other DNA sequences with the same CDR3. The J gene is TRBJ2-7, the V gene TRBV2; D may correspond to TRBD1 or TRBD2 (5 bases each). With 4 bases removed from V and 4 bases from J, the gap between germline ends came to 8 bases. Per germline, CDR1 SNHLY and CDR2 FYNNEI. The CDR3 sequence is 12 residues long. The CDR3 here is CASSVEGYEQYF. The CDR3, as DNA: TGTGCCAGCAGTGTTGAGGGGTACGAGCAGTACTTC.

The genes are TRBV11-2 and TRBJ2-5; TRBD2 matches 9 bases. The germline gives CDR1 SGHAT, CDR2 FQNNGV. The CDR3 contains 16 residues. V lost 4 bases and J lost 5; bases outside the gene matches: 11. The CDR3 is CASSSRGGALWETQYF. The CDR3 DNA reads as TGTGCCAGCAGCTCCCGCGGGGGGGCGCTTTGGGAGACCCAGTACTTC.

A remark on this clone: The sample has other DNA sequences that encode this CDR3 too. CDR3 nucleotides: TGTGCCTGGAGGCGGACACAGAACACTGAAGCTTTCTTT. It is translated as CAWRRTQNTEAFF. This chain uses TRBV30 with TRBJ1-1; D might be TRBD1 (5 bases). CDR3 length: 13 amino acids. The V end lost 3 bases, the J end lost 1 base, and 9 bases lay between the germline ends. In germline, CDR1 is GTSNPN, CDR2 SVGIG (reference sequence).

In this sample, this clone turned up a few times. CDR3 region: CASSIVLLATNNEQFF. The CDR3 coding sequence is TGTGCCAGTAGTATAGTACTGTTGGCCACCAACAATGAGCAGTTCTTC. The rearrangement joins TRBV19 to TRBJ2-1, with unresolved D. Per the germline V gene, CDR1 is LNHDA and CDR2 is SQIVND (reference sequence). This CDR3 has 16 residues. With 1 base removed from V and 5 bases from J, the gap between germline ends came to 15 bases. Full variable domain (missing parts from reference TRBV19 and TRBJ2-1): DGGITQSPKYLFRKEGQNVTLSCEQNLNHDAMYWYRQDPGQGLRLIYYSQIVNDFQKGDIAEGYSVSREKKESFPLTVTSAQKNPTAFYLCASSIVLLATNNEQFFGPGTRLTVL.

The chain links TRBV10-3 to TRBJ2-3; no definite D call. The CDR3 sequence is 15 residues long. Germline V gene data show CDR1 as ENHRY and CDR2 as SYGVKD. Between the trimmed V and J ends, which lost 1 base and 0 bases, there was a span of 8 bases. CDR3 residues: CAISEYTPSTDTQYF. In DNA, the CDR3 is TGTGCCATCAGTGAGTATACTCCTAGCACAGATACGCAGTATTTT.

The chain recombines TRBV11-3 with TRBJ2-7, with TRBD2 as a possible D gene (6 bases). The CDR3 extends over 12 amino acids. Trimming removed 11 bases at V and 0 bases at J, with 11 bases between. Per the germline V gene, CDR1 is SGHNT and CDR2 is YENEEA. This CDR3 is CAHRRGSYEQYF. CDR3 in DNA: TGTGCCCATCGGCGGGGCTCCTACGAGCAGTACTTC.

V and J are TRBV4-3 and TRBJ1-5; no reliable D call. Germline lookup yields CDR1 LGHNA and CDR2 YSLEER. The CDR3 contains 13 residues. Deletions cut 4 bases from V and 5 bases from J, with 9 bases between. The CDR3 nucleotides are TGCGCCAGCAGCCGCGTTGGAGATCAGCCCCAGCATTTT. Translation gives CASSRVGDQPQHF.

This clone has just a few counts. The rearrangement uses TRBV30 and TRBJ2-7; D is ambiguous. The V gene's germline CDR1 is GTSNPN and CDR2 SVGIG (reference sequence). This CDR3 contains 13 residues. Trimming cost V 3 bases and J 6 bases, with 15 bases left between them. CDR3 protein: CAWSAYSGFEQYF. In DNA, the CDR3 is TGTGCCTGGAGCGCTTACTCAGGTTTCGAGCAGTACTTC.